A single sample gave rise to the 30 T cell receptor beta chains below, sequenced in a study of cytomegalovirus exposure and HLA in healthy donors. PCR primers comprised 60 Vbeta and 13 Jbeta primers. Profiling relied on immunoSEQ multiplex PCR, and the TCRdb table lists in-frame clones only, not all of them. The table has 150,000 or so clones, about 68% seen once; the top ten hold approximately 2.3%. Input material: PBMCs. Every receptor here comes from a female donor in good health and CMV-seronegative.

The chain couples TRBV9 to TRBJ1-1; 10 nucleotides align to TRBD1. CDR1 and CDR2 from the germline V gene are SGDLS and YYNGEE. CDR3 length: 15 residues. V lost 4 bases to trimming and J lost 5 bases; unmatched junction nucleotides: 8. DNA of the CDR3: TGTGCCAGCAGCCGACAGGGGGCGCGGGGTACTGAAGCTTTCTTT. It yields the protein CASSRQGARGTEAFF.

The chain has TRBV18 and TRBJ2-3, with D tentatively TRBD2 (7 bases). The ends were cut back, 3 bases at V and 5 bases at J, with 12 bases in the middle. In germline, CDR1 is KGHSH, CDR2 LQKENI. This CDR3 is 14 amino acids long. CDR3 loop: CASSPAGAQDTQYF. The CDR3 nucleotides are TGTGCCAGCTCACCCGCGGGGGCTCAAGATACGCAGTATTTT.

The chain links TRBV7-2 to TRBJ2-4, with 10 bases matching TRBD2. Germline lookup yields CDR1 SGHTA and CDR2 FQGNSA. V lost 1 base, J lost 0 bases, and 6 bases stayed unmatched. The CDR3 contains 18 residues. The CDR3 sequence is CASSLGLAGRLAKNIQYF. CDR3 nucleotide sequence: TGTGCCAGCAGCTTAGGACTAGCGGGCCGACTAGCCAAAAACATTCAGTACTTC.

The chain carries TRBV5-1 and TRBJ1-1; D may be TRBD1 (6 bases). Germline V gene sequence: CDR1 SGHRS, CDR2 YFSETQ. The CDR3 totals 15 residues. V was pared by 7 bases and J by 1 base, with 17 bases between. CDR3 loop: CASQRDGQKNTEAFF. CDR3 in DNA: TGCGCCAGCCAAAGGGACGGACAGAAGAACACTGAAGCTTTCTTT.

This chain's CDR3 is CASSIGTTNTEAFF. The CDR3 DNA reads TGTGCCAGTAGTATAGGGACAACCAACACTGAAGCTTTCTTT. This chain links TRBV19 with TRBJ1-1, with D possibly being TRBD1 (5 bases). The V gene's germline CDR1 is LNHDA and CDR2 SQIVND (reference sequence). V was clipped by 1 base and J by 2 bases, with 8 bases between them. The CDR3 is 14 residues long.

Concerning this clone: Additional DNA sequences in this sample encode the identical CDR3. The DNA for the CDR3 is TGTGCCACCAGCAGGGACAGGGGTTACGAGCAGTACTTC. It yields the protein CATSRDRGYEQYF. The chain couples TRBV15 to TRBJ2-7; the match to TRBD1 covers 9 bases. Looked up from germline, CDR1 is LNHNV and CDR2 is YYDKDF (reference sequence). This CDR3 spans 13 amino acids. Trimming at V came to 3 bases and at J to 4 bases, leaving 1 base not matched to a gene.

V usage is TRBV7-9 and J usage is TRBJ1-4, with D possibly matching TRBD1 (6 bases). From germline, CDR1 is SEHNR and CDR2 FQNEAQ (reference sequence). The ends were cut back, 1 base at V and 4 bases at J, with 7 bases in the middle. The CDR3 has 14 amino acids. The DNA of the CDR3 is TGTGCCAGCAGCTTAGACAGGGTTAATGAAAAACTGTTTTTT. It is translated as CASSLDRVNEKLFF.

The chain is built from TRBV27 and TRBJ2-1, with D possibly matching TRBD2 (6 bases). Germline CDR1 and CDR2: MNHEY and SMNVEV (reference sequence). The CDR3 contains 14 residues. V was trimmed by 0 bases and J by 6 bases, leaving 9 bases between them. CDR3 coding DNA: TGTGCCAGCAGTTTATCCCTCGGGGGCAATGAGCAGTTCTTC. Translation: CASSLSLGGNEQFF.

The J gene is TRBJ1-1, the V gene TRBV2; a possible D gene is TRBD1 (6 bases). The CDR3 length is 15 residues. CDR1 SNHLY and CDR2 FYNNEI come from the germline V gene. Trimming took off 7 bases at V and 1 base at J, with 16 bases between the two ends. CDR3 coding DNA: TGTGCCAGCACCGCAGAGGGGGTAAGGAACACTGAAGCTTTCTTT. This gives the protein CASTAEGVRNTEAFF.

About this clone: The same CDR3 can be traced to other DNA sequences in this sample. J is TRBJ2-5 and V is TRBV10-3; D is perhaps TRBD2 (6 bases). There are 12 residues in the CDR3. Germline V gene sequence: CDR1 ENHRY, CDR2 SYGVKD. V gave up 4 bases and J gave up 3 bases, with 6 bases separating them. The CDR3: CAISGGEETQYF. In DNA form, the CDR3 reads TGTGCCATCAGTGGGGGGGAAGAGACCCAGTACTTC.

CDR3 sequence reads: CASTSLTPSGNTIYF. For the CDR3, the DNA is TGTGCCAGCACCTCGCTTACACCCTCTGGAAACACCATATATTTT. This chain uses TRBV28 with TRBJ1-3; D unclear. V lost 7 bases to trimming and J lost 0 bases, with 13 bases between them. The V gene's germline CDR1 is MDHEN and CDR2 SYDVKM. This CDR3 comprises 15 residues.

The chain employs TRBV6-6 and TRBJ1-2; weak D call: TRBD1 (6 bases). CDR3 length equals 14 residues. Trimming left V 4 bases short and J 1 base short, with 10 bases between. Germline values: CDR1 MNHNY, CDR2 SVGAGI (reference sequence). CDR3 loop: CASSSQGVNYGYTF. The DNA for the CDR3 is TGTGCCAGCAGTTCACAGGGTGTTAACTATGGCTACACCTTC.

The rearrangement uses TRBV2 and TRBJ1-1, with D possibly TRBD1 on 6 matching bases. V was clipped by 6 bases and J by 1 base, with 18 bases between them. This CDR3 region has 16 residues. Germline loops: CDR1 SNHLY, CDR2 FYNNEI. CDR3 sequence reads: CASSTPGHRANTEAFF. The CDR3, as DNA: TGTGCCAGCAGCACCCCGGGACACCGTGCGAACACTGAAGCTTTCTTT.

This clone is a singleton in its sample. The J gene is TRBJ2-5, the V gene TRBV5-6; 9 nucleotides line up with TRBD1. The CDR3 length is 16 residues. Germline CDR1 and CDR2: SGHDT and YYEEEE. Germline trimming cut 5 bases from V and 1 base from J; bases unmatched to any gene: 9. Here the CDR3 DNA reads TGTGCCAGCAGTCCTACTGGGACAGGGCCCCAAGAGACCCAGTACTTC. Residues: CASSPTGTGPQETQYF.

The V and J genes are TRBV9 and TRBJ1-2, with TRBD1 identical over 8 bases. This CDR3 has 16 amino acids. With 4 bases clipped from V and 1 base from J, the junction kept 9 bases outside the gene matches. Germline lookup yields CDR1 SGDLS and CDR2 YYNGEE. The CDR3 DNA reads TGTGCCAGCAGCTCTCAAGGACAGGGAGTTAACTATGGCTACACCTTC. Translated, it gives CASSSQGQGVNYGYTF.

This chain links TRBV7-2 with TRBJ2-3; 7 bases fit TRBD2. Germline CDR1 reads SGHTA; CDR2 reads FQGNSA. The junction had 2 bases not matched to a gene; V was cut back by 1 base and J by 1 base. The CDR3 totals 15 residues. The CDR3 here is CASSLDTSGTDTQYF. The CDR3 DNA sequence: TGTGCCAGCAGCTTAGACACTAGCGGCACAGATACGCAGTATTTT.

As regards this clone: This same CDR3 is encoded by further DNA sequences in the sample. CDR3 sequence: CASSSWGGPETQYF. The CDR3 DNA reads TGTGCCAGCAGCTCTTGGGGGGGTCCAGAGACCCAGTACTTC. The chain is built from TRBV7-8 and TRBJ2-5; 7 nucleotides match TRBD2. Trimming removed 4 bases from V and 4 bases from J; junction bases left unmatched: 6. Germline values: CDR1 SGHVS, CDR2 FQNEAQ. The CDR3 runs 14 residues.

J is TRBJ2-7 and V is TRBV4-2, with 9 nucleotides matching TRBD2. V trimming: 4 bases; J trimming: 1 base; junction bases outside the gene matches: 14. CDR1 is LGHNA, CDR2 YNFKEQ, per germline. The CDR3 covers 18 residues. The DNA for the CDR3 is TGTGCCAGCAGCCCAAAGGGGGAGAGCGGGGGGCCGTCCTACGAGCAGTACTTC. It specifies CASSPKGESGGPSYEQYF.

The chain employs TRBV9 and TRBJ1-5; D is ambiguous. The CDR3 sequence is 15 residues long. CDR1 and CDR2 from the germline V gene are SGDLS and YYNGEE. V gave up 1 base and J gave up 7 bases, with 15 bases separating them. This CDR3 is CASSVYGEAEQPQHF. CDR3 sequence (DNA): TGTGCCAGCAGCGTATATGGGGAGGCGGAACAGCCCCAGCATTTT.

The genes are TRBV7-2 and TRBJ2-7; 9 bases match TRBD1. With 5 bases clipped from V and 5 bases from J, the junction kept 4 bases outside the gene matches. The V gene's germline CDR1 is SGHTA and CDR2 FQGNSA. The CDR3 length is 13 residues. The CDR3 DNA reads TGTGCCAGCAGCAAGAGGGACAGGGACGAGCAGTACTTC. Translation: CASSKRDRDEQYF.

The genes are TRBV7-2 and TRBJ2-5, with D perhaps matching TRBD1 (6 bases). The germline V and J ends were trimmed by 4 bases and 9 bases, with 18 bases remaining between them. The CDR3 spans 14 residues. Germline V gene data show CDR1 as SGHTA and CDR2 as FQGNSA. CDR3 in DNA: TGTGCCAGCAGCTACCCTGGGCAGGGGAGAGCCCAGTACTTC. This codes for CASSYPGQGRAQYF.

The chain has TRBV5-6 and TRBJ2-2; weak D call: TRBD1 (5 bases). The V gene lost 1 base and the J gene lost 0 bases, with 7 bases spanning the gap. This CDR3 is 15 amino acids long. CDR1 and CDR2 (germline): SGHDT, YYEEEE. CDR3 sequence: CASSLQGANTGELFF. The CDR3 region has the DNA TGTGCCAGCAGCTTGCAGGGTGCGAACACCGGGGAGCTGTTTTTT.

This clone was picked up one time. In DNA form, the CDR3 reads TGTGCCAGCACCTACAGCCGGGAACTCCTACGCGAGCAGTACTTC. Amino acid sequence: CASTYSRELLREQYF. The chain joins TRBV28 to TRBJ2-7, with TRBD2 as a possible D gene (5 bases). CDR1 and CDR2 from the germline V gene are MDHEN and SYDVKM. The V gene lost 7 bases and the J gene lost 6 bases, with 22 bases spanning the gap. The CDR3 loop spans 15 amino acids.

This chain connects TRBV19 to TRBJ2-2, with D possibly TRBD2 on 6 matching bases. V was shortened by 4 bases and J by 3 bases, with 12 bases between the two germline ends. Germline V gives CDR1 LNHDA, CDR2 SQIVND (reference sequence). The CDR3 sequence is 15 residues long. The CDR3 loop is CASSRGDSYTGELFF. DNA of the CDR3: TGTGCCAGTAGTAGGGGGGACTCTTACACCGGGGAGCTGTTTTTT.

CDR3 sequence: CASSERAGLGTEAFF. CDR3 in DNA: TGTGCCAGCAGTGAACGGGCGGGGTTGGGCACTGAAGCTTTCTTT. The chain recombines TRBV25-1 with TRBJ1-1, with D uncertain. Per germline, CDR1 MGHDK and CDR2 SYGVNS. Trimming removed 2 bases from V and 4 bases from J, with 14 bases in between. CDR3 length: 15 residues.

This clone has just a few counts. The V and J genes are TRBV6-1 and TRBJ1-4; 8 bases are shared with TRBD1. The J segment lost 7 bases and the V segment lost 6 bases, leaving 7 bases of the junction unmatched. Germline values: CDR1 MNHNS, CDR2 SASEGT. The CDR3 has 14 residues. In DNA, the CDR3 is TGTGCCAGCAGAGCGACAGGGGAAAGTGAAAAACTGTTTTTT. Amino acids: CASRATGESEKLFF.

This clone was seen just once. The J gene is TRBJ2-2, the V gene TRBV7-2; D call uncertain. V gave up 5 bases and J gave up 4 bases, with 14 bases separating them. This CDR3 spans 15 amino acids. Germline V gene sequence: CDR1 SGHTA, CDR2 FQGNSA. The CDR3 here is CASSGQASGTGELFF. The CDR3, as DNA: TGTGCCAGCAGCGGTCAAGCGAGTGGCACCGGGGAGCTGTTTTTT. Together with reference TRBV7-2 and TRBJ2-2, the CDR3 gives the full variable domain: GAGVSQSPSNKVTEKGKDVELRCDPISGHTALYWYRQSLGQGLEFLIYFQGNSAPDKSGLPSDRFSAERTGGSVSTLTIQRTQQEDSAVYLCASSGQASGTGELFFGEGSRLTVL.

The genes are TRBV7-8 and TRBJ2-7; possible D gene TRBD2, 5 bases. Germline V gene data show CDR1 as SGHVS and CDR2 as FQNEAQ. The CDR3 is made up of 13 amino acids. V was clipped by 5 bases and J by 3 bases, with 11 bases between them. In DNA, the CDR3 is TGTGCCAGCAGCCCAGCGGACCTCTACGAGCAGTACTTC. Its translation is CASSPADLYEQYF.

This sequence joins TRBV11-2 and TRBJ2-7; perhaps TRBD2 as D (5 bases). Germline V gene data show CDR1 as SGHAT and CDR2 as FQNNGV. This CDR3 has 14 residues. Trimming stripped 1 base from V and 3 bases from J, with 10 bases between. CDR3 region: CASSLVDRGYEQYF. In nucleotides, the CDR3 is TGTGCCAGCAGCTTAGTGGATCGGGGCTACGAGCAGTACTTC.

The CDR3 loop reads CATSTGQVGAYSNQPQHF. The CDR3 region has the DNA TGTGCCACCAGCACCGGACAGGTTGGGGCGTATAGCAATCAGCCCCAGCATTTT. This rearrangement joins TRBV15 to TRBJ1-5; TRBD1 agrees at 7 bases. V lost 4 bases and J lost 0; bases outside the gene matches: 12. Germline loops: CDR1 LNHNV, CDR2 YYDKDF (reference sequence). The CDR3 extends over 18 amino acids.